This TCR beta chain originates from a study of OX40 agonist ivuxolimab in advanced cancers. Overall study context: The dose-escalation cohort was approximately 81% male, with a mean age of around 60 years, ranging roughly 23 to 79. Study-level findings and limits: Clonal expansion was seen in CD4+ and CD8+ blood T cells by week 6 at 0.1 to 3.0 mg/kg. The study found that CD8+ T cells averaged more expanded clones than CD4+.

Points on this clone: Its antigen is not identified. Other nucleotide sequences in the sample specify the same CDR3.

The table came from immunoSEQ multiplex PCR; TCRdb's copy has only in-frame clones and leaves some out. This sample has about 80,000 clones, with over 75% found just once. Trimming took 0 bases from V and 0 from J, leaving 10 bases between them. Per germline, CDR1 SGDLS and CDR2 YYNGEE. The CDR3 is 16 amino acids. This chain joins TRBV9 and TRBJ2-1; tentative D call: TRBD2 (6 bases). This clonotype originated in an adult with an advanced solid tumor such as melanoma, head and neck, liver or kidney cancer. The material was CD4+ or CD8+ T cells sorted from blood, obtained in a trial of the OX40 agonist ivuxolimab. The DNA for the CDR3 is TGTGCCAGCAGCGTAGCTGGGGGGAGCTCCTACAATGAGCAGTTCTTC. Translated: CASSVAGGSSYNEQFF.